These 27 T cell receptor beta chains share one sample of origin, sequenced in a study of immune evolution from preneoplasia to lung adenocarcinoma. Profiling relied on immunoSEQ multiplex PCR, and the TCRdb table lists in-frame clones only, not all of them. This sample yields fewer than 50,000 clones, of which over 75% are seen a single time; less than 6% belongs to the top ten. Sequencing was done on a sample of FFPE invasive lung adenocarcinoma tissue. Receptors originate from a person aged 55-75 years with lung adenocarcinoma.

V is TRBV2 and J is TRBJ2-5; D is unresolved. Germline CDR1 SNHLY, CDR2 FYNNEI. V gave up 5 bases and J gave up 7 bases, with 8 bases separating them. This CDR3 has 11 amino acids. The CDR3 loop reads CASSKVSTQYF. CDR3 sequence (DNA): TGTGCCAGCAGTAAAGTCTCGACCCAGTACTTC.

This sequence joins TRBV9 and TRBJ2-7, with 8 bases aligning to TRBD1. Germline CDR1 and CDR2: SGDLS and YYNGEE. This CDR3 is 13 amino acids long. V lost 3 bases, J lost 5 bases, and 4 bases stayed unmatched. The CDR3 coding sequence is TGTGCCAGCAGCGAACAGGGGGGCCACGAGCAGTACTTC. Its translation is CASSEQGGHEQYF.

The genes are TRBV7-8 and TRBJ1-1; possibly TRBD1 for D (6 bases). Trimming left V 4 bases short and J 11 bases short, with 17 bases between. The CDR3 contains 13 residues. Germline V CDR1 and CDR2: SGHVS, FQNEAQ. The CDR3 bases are TGTGCCAGCAGCTCGGGTGAGGGGGTACAGGCTTTCTTT. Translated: CASSSGEGVQAFF. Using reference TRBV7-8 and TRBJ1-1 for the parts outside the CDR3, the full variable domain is GAGVSQSPRYKVAKRGQDVALRCDPISGHVSLFWYQQALGQGPEFLTYFQNEAQLDKSGLPSDRFFAERPEGSVSTLKIQRTQQEDSAVYLCASSSGEGVQAFFGQGTRLTVV.

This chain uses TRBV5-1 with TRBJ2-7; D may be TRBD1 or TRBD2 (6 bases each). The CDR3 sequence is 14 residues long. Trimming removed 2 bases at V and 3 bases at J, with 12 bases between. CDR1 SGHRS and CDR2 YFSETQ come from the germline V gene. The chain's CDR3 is CASSLGGTNYEQYF. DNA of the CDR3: TGCGCCAGCAGCTTAGGCGGGACAAACTACGAGCAGTACTTC.

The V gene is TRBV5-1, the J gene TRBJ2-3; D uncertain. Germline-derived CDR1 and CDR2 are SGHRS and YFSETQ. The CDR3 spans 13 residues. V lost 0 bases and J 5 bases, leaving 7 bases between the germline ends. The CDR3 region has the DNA TGCGCCAGCAGCTTGGCCCTACTAGATACGCAGTATTTT. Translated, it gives CASSLALLDTQYF. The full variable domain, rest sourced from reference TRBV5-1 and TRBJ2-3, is KAGVTQTPRYLIKTRGQQVTLSCSPISGHRSVSWYQQTPGQGLQFLFEYFSETQRNKGNFPGRFSGRQFSNSRSEMNVSTLELGDSALYLCASSLALLDTQYFGPGTRLTVL.

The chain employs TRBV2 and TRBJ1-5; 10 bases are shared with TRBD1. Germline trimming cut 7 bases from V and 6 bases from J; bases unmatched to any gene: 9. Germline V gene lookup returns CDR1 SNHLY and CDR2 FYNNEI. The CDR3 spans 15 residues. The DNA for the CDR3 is TGTGCCAGCAATACCGGGACAGGGGTAGCTCAGCCCCAGCATTTT. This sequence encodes CASNTGTGVAQPQHF.

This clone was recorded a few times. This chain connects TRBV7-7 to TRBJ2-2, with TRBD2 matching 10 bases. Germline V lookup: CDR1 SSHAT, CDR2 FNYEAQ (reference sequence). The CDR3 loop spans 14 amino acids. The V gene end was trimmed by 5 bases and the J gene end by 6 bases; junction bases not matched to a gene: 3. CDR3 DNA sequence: TGTGCCAGCAGCACTAGCGGGATATCCGGGGAGCTGTTTTTT. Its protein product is CASSTSGISGELFF.

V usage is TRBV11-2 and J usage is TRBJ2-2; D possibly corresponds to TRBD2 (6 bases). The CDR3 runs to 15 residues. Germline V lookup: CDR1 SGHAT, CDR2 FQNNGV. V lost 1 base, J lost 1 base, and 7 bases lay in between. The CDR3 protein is CASSLAGLNTGELFF. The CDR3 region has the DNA TGTGCCAGCAGCTTAGCGGGACTGAACACCGGGGAGCTGTTTTTT. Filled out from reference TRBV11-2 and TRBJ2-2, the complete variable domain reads EAGVAQSPRYKIIEKRQSVAFWCNPISGHATLYWYQQILGQGPKLLIQFQNNGVVDDSQLPKDRFSAERLKGVDSTLKIQPAKLEDSAVYLCASSLAGLNTGELFFGEGSRLTVL.

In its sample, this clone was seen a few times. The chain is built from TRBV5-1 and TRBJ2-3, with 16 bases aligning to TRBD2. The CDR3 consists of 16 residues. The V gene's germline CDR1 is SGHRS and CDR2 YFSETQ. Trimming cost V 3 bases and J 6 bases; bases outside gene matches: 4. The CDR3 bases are TGCGCCAGCAGCTGGGGACTAGCGGGAGGGGCGGATACGCAGTATTTT. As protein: CASSWGLAGGADTQYF.

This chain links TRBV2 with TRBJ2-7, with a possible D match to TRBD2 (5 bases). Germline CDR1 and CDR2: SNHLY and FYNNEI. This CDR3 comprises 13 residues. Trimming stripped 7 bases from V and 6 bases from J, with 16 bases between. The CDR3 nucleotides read TGTGCCAGCAAGGAACTAGGCCCCTCCGAGCAGTACTTC. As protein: CASKELGPSEQYF.

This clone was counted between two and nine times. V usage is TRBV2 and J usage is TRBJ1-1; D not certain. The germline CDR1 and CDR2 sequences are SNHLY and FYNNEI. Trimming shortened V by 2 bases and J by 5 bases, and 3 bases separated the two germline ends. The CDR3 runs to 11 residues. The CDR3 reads CASSEITEAFF. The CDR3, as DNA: TGTGCCAGCAGTGAAATTACTGAAGCTTTCTTT.

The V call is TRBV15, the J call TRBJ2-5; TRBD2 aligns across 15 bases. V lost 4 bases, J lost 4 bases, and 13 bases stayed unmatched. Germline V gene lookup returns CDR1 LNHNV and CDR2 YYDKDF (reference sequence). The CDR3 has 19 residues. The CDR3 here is CATSTRTSGRAALIETQYF. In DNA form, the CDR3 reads TGTGCCACCAGCACCCGGACTAGCGGGAGGGCCGCACTCATAGAGACCCAGTACTTC.

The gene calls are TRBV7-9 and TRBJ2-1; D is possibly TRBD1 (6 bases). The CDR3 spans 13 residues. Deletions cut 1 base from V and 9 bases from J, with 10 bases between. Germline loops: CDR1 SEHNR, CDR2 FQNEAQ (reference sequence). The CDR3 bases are TGTGCCAGCAGCTTAGGTTTGGGGGCTGAGCAGTTCTTC. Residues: CASSLGLGAEQFF. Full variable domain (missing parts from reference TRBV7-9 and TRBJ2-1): DTGVSQNPRHKITKRGQNVTFRCDPISEHNRLYWYRQTLGQGPEFLTYFQNEAQLEKSRLLSDRFSAERPKGSFSTLEIQRTEQGDSAMYLCASSLGLGAEQFFGPGTRLTVL.

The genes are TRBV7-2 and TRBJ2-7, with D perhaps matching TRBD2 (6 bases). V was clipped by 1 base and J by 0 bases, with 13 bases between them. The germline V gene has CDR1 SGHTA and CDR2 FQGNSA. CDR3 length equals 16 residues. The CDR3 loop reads CASSLGLGGPSYEQYF. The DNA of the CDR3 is TGTGCCAGCAGCTTAGGACTCGGGGGACCCTCCTACGAGCAGTACTTC.

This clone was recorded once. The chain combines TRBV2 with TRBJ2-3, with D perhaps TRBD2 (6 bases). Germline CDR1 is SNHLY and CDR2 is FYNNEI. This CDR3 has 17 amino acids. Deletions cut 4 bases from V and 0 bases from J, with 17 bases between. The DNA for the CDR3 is TGTGCCAGCAGTGTAGTCTGGGCGGGATCCAGCACAGATACGCAGTATTTT. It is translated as CASSVVWAGSSTDTQYF.

CDR3 nucleotide sequence: TGTGCCAGTGCCCCGGGGGGCGGCCAAGAGACCCAGTACTTC. Its protein product is CASAPGGGQETQYF. V is TRBV19 and J is TRBJ2-5; possible D gene TRBD2, 7 bases. The germline gives CDR1 LNHDA, CDR2 SQIVND (reference sequence). The CDR3 length is 14 residues. Trimming left V 8 bases short and J 1 base short, with 14 bases between.

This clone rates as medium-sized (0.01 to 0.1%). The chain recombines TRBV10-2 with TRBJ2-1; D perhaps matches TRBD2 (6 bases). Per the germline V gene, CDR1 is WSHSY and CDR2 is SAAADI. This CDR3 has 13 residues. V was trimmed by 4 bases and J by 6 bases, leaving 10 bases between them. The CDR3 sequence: CASSGGSGNEQFF. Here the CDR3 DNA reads TGCGCCAGCAGTGGTGGTAGCGGCAATGAGCAGTTCTTC.

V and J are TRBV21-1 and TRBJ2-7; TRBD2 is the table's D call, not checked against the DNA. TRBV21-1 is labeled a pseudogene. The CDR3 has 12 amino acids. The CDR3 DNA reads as TGTGCCAGTGCTAGCGCTCCCTACGAGCAGTACTTC. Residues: CASASAPYEQYF.

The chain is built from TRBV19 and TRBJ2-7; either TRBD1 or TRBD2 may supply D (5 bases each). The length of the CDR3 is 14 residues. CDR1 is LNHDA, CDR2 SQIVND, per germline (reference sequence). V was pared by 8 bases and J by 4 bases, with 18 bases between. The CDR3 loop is CASSNRDGIYEQYF. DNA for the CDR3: TGTGCCAGTTCCAACCGGGACGGAATATACGAGCAGTACTTC.

CDR3 sequence reads: CASGVQRSSYNEQFF. The CDR3 DNA is TGTGCTAGTGGTGTCCAGCGGAGCTCCTACAATGAGCAGTTCTTC. The chain uses TRBV12-5 and TRBJ2-1; D might be TRBD2 (5 bases). The CDR3 is 15 residues long. Germline CDR1 is LGHNT and CDR2 is FRNRAP. The V end lost 5 bases, the J end lost 0 bases, and 11 bases lay between the germline ends.

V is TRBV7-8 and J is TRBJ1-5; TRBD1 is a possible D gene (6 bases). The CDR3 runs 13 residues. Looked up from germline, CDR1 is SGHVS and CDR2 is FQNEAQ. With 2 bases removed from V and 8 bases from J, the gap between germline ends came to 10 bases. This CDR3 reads CASSLSEGEPQHF. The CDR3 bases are TGTGCCAGCAGCTTAAGCGAGGGGGAGCCCCAGCATTTT.

The CDR3 DNA reads TGTGCCAGCAGGGCAGGGGACTATGGCTACACCTTC. This sequence encodes CASRAGDYGYTF. V is TRBV6-5 and J is TRBJ1-2; TRBD1 is a possible D gene (6 bases). From germline, CDR1 is MNHEY and CDR2 SVGAGI. Trimming shortened V by 6 bases and J by 3 bases, and 8 bases separated the two germline ends. CDR3 length: 12 amino acids.

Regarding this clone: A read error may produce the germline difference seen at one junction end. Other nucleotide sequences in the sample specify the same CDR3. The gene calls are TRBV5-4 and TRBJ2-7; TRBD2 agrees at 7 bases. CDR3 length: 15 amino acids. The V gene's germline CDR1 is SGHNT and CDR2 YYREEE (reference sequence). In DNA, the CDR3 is TGTGCTAGCAGCCGAGGGGCGGGAGTCGCCTACGAGCAGTACTTC. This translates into CASSRGAGVAYEQYF.

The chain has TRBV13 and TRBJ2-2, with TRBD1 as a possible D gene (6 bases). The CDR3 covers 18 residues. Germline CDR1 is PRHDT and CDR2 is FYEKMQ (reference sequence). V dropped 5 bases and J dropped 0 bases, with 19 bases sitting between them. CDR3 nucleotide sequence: TGTGCCAGCAGCAACGATGGATCTAGGACAGCGAACACCGGGGAGCTGTTTTTT. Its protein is CASSNDGSRTANTGELFF.

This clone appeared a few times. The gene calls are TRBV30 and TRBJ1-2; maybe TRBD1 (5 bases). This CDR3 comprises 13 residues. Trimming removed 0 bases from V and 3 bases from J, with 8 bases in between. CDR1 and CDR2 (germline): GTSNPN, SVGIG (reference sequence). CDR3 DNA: TGTGCCTGGAGTGTCGGGACCCACTATGGCTACACCTTC. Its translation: CAWSVGTHYGYTF. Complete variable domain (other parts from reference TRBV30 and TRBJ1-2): SQTIHQWPATLVQPVGSPLSLECTVEGTSNPNLYWYRQAAGRGLQLLFYSVGIGQISSEVPQNLSASRPQDRQFILSSKKLLLSDSGFYLCAWSVGTHYGYTFGSGTRLTVV.

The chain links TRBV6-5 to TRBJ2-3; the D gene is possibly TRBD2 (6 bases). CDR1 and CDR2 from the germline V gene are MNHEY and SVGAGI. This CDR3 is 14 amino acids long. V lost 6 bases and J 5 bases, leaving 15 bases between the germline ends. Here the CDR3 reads CASRGSGAIDTQYF. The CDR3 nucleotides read TGTGCCAGCAGGGGTTCGGGAGCGATAGATACGCAGTATTTT.

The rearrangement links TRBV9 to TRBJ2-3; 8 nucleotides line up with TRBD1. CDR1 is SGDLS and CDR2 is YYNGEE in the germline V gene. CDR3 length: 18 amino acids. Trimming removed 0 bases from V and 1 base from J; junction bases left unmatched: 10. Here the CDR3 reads CASSVGTGYRAGTDTQYF. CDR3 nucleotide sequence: TGTGCCAGCAGCGTAGGGACAGGGTACCGGGCTGGCACAGATACGCAGTATTTT.